These T cell receptor beta chains were read from a single sample in a study of molecular identifiers for immune sequencing clone quantification. TCRdb analysed the PCR reads with MiXCR anew, one entry per CDR3 protein. The sample gives tens of thousands of distinct CDR3 sequences, 15% to 20% of which show up once; roughly 0.99% is in the top ten. The source material was naive CD8+ T cells from blood, with Jurkat cell RNA spiked in. These receptors were taken from a human donor in good health. Some libraries in this study had Jurkat cell RNA spiked in. Each CDR3 is given with its conserved first and last residue. A D gene is named only where the DNA matches it firmly. Rows give clone size only sometimes, using once, few, many, or a class for an expanded clone.

clone_size j_call v_call d_call cdr3_aa cdr3_nt
many TRBJ1-1 TRBV4-2 . CASSPSLGITEAFF TGTGCCAGCAGCCCAAGCCTGGGTATCACTGAAGCTTTCTTT
many TRBJ2-7 TRBV5-8 TRBD2 CASSLPPAGYEQYF TGTGCCAGCAGCTTACCTCCAGCGGGGTACGAGCAGTACTTC
many TRBJ2-5 TRBV6-2/TRBV6-3 . CASSYLGPRETQYF TGTGCCAGCAGTTACCTGGGACCCCGGGAGACCCAGTACTTC
many TRBJ2-3 TRBV12-5 TRBD2 CASGLMIGVAGGPPDTQYF TGTGCTAGTGGTTTGATGATCGGGGTAGCGGGGGGGCCCCCAGATACGCAGTATTTT
many TRBJ1-1 TRBV4-1 TRBD1 CASSQDPPGTGRITEAFF TGCGCCAGCAGCCAAGACCCACCCGGGACAGGGAGGATCACTGAAGCTTTCTTT
many TRBJ2-7 TRBV6-5 . CASRAGSVEQYF TGTGCCAGCAGAGCAGGGTCCGTCGAGCAGTACTTC
. TRBJ2-7 TRBV20-1 . CSARDSGVYEQYF TGCAGTGCTAGAGACTCGGGGGTTTACGAGCAGTACTTC
. TRBJ2-5 TRBV19 . CASRPTTGSQETQYF TGTGCCAGTAGGCCTACCACAGGATCCCAAGAGACCCAGTACTTC
many TRBJ2-3 TRBV29-1 . CSVVPPSANTQYF TGCAGCGTTGTACCTCCTTCGGCAAATACGCAGTATTTT
many TRBJ2-5 TRBV6-6 . CASSPPGETQYF TGTGCCAGCAGCCCCCCGGGAGAGACCCAGTACTTC
many TRBJ1-1 TRBV29-1 TRBD1 CSVEARGDTEAFF TGCAGCGTTGAGGCCAGGGGGGACACTGAAGCTTTCTTT
many TRBJ2-5 TRBV12-3/TRBV12-4 . CASSLWGEETQYF TGTGCCAGCAGTTTGTGGGGAGAGGAGACCCAGTACTTC
many TRBJ2-1 TRBV13 TRBD2 CASSLASGGALEQFF TGTGCCAGCAGCCTAGCTAGCGGGGGGGCCTTGGAGCAGTTCTTC
many TRBJ2-1 TRBV7-9 TRBD1 CASETGIYNEQFF TGTGCCAGCGAGACAGGGATCTACAATGAGCAGTTCTTC
many TRBJ1-1 TRBV30 . CAWNHDTDRKNTEAFF TGTGCCTGGAATCATGACACGGACAGAAAGAACACTGAAGCTTTCTTT
many TRBJ2-1 TRBV6-2/TRBV6-3 TRBD2 CASSYGGLALYNEQFF TGTGCCAGCAGTTACGGGGGACTAGCGCTATACAATGAGCAGTTCTTC
many TRBJ1-2 TRBV7-9 . CASSYGHVGRGYGHTF TGTGCCAGCAGTTACGGTCACGTGGGCCGAGGCTATGGCCACACCTTC
many TRBJ2-7 TRBV12-5 TRBD1 CASGLGNRGWSEQYF TGTGCTAGTGGTTTGGGTAACAGGGGATGGAGCGAGCAGTACTTC
many TRBJ1-6 TRBV14 . CASSQDPGKGYNSPLHF TGTGCCAGCAGCCAAGATCCGGGGAAGGGCTATAATTCACCCCTCCACTTT
many TRBJ2-5 TRBV30 TRBD2 CAWSETSGGPQETQYF TGTGCCTGGAGTGAGACTAGCGGGGGGCCCCAAGAGACCCAGTACTTC
. TRBJ1-1 TRBV24-1 . CATSDSGASEAFF TGTGCCACCAGTGATTCAGGGGCTAGTGAAGCTTTCTTT